The present TCR beta chain was sequenced within a study of cytomegalovirus exposure and HLA in healthy donors. Germline V CDR1 and CDR2: MNHNS, SASEGT. The V and J ends lost 6 bases and 4 bases respectively, with 15 bases between them. The CDR3 is 14 amino acids. Primers for the PCR totalled 60 Vbeta and 13 Jbeta. The protocol was immunoSEQ multiplex PCR, while the TCRdb copy is restricted to in-frame clones and leaves out a portion. The table shows approximately 150,000 clones, with 75% occurring only once. Specimen: PBMCs. The receptor's source is a man between 18 and 35 years old in good health and CMV-seropositive. V and J are TRBV6-1 and TRBJ1-2; D might be TRBD1 (5 bases). CDR3 sequence reads: CASRDTQSVYGYTF. CDR3 bases: TGTGCCAGCAGGGACACACAGAGCGTCTATGGCTACACCTTC.